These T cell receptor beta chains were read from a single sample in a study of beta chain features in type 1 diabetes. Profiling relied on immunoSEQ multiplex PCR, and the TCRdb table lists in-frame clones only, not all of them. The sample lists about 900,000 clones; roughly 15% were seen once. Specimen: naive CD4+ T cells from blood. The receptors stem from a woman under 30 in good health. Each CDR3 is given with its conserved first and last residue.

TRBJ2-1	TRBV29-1	CSALGLAGAGSYNEQFF
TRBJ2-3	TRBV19	CASRPSGSSDTQYF
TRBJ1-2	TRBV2	CASTSDSLYGYTF
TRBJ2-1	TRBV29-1	CSGRDRNNNEQFF
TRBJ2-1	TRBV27	CASSFSDRYNEQFF
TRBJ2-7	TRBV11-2	CASVWSSGEQYF
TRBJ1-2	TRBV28	CASTSPGDLGDYGYTF
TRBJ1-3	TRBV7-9	CASSFPGQSSSSGNTIYF
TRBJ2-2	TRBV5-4	CASSGAVANTGELFF
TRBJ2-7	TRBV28	CASSPGGSGVYEQYF
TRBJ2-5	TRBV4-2	CASSAQGVQETQYF
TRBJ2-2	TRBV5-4	CASSYLFRLAGPTGELFF
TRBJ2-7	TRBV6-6	CASRDRVDEYF
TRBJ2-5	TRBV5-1	CASSPGQGFQETQYF
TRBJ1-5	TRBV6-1	CATTDRDSNQPQHF
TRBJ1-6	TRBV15	CATSRDLGGINNSPLHF
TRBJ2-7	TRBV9	CASSETSGRRTHYEQYF
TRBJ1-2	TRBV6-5	CASSYLEGTGNGYTF
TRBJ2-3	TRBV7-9	CASSWGLAEGSDTQYF
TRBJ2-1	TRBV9	CASSVQGAYNEQFF
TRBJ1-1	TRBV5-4	CASKLDRTEAFF
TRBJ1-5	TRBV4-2	CASSQSQGNQPQHF
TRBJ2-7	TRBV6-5	CAISVRDSQDEQYF
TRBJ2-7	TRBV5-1	CASSLGSVTYEQYF
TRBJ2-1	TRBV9	CASSADQLSAAEQFF
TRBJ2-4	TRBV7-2	CASSPYHRVGQNIQYF
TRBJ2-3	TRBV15	CATSSNLPDTQYF
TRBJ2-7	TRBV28	CASSLTSPGGQYF
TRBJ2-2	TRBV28	CASNPGTPHTGELFF
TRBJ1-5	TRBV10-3	CAIGQGSYQPQHF
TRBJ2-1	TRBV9	CASSVDPRGSDEQFF
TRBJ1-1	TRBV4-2	CASSPQGRVDTEAFF
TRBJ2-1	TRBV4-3	CASSQGDGYNEQFF
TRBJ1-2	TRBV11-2	CASSLDVGGNYGYTF
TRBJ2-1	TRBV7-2	CASSLGLYNEQFF
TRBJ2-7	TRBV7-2	CASSLNPGAYEQYF
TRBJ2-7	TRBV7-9	CASSLAPAKTGHYEQYF
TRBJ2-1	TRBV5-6	CASSSTGFNEQFF
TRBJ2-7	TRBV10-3	CASGQGLANYEQYF
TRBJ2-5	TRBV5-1	CASSRDTSRTQYF
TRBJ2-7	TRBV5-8	CASSQDSSYEQYF
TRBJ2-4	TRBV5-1	CASSFGDLLAKNIQYF
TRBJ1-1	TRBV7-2	CASSLQMGQGYEAFF
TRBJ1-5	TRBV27	CASRKPTGEGLNQPQHF